This T cell receptor beta chain was sequenced for a study of T cell responses to AZD1222 COVID-19 vaccine. The table came from immunoSEQ multiplex PCR; TCRdb's copy has only in-frame clones and leaves some out. The sample carries 150,000 to 190,000 clones, about nine tenths recorded once. Trimming stripped 2 bases from V and 4 bases from J, with 14 bases between. The CDR3 runs 15 residues. Germline V lookup: CDR1 SGHRS, CDR2 YFSETQ. Timing groups of about 4 and about 12 weeks for second doses were pooled. The sequence derives from an adult who received the AZD1222 COVID-19 vaccine. This sequence joins TRBV5-1 and TRBJ2-3, with D unclear. Specimen: peripheral blood, collected 28 days after the second AZD1222 dose. CDR3 residues: CASSFSMIGADTQYF. CDR3 bases: TGCGCCAGCAGCTTTAGTATGATTGGCGCAGATACGCAGTATTTT.